This T cell receptor beta chain was identified during a study of molecular identifiers for immune sequencing clone quantification. Study-level findings and limits: Clonotypes topping 20 RNA copies carried over 97% of effector molecules but under 1% of naive ones.

As regards this clonotype: The antigen remains unidentified.

Sequencing libraries of naive CD8 cells derived from roughly 20,000 to 1,000,000 sorted cells with 10%, 30% or 50% RNA. In the sort, naive CD8 T cells were defined as CD8+CD4-CCR7+CD45RA+. Listed TCR primers and previously described methods were used for bulk TCR libraries. TCRdb analysed the PCR reads with MiXCR anew, one entry per CDR3 protein. The sample shows about 640,000 distinct CDR3 sequences, 15% to 20% of them seen only once. V was trimmed by 6 bases and J by 3 bases, leaving 9 bases between them. Germline V gene data show CDR1 as SGHDN and CDR2 as FVKESK. The CDR3 sequence is 13 residues long.

What was sequenced was naive CD8+ T cells from blood, with Jurkat cell RNA spiked in. Stated subset: FACS-sorted CD8+CD4-CCR7+CD45RA+ naive T cells. This sequence joins TRBV14 and TRBJ2-1; perhaps D is TRBD1 or TRBD2 (6 bases each). The sequence derives from a human donor in good health. Some libraries in this study had Jurkat cell RNA spiked in. In DNA form, the CDR3 reads TGTGCCAGCAGGCGGGACAACTACAATGAGCAGTTCTTC. This gives the protein CASRRDNYNEQFF.